This T cell receptor (beta chain) was recovered during a study of T cells in Graves' hyperthyroidism and ophthalmopathy. Study outcomes and limitations: Most thyroid clonotypes expanded above 0.001 were also detected in blood. By a 13 V-J model, ophthalmopathy was set apart from stable hyperthyroidism.

Diagnosis of hyperthyroidism was new in patients aged 18 to 65, and its duration was under 2 months. Researchers took RNA transcripts and amplified the TCR beta CDR3 regions from them. HTBI primers were the set used in a first-round RT-PCR of the TCR CDR3. TCRdb reanalysed the multiplex PCR reads using MiXCR and keeps one entry per CDR3 protein. Altogether about 680,000 distinct CDR3 sequences are present, roughly a third being singletons, with the ten largest covering around 30%. This clonotype was counted at least ten times. What it recognizes is unknown. Trimming took 5 bases from V and 1 from J, leaving 17 bases between them. This CDR3 has 16 residues. Germline CDR1 reads LNHDA; CDR2 reads SQIVND (reference sequence).

Sequenced input: blood. The TCR sequence derives from a woman aged 40-49 years with Graves' hyperthyroidism. V gene TRBV19 combines with J gene TRBJ2-5; the D gene is possibly TRBD2 (5 bases). CDR3 in amino acids: CASSSKGDYSQETQYF. In nucleotides, the CDR3 is TGTGCCAGTAGTTCCAAGGGTGACTATAGCCAAGAGACCCAGTACTTC. The full variable domain, completed using reference TRBV19 and TRBJ2-5, is DGGITQSPKYLFRKEGQNVTLSCEQNLNHDAMYWYRQDPGQGLRLIYYSQIVNDFQKGDIAEGYSVSREKKESFPLTVTSAQKNPTAFYLCASSSKGDYSQETQYFGPGTRLLVL.